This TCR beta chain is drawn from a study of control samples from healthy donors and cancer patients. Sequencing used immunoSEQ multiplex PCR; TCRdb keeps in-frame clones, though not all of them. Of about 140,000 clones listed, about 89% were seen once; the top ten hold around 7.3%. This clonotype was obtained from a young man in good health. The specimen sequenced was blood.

The CDR3 is CASSLVQGLNEQFF. In DNA, the CDR3 is TGTGCCAGCAGCTTAGTGCAGGGACTCAATGAGCAGTTCTTC. The chain combines TRBV11-1 with TRBJ2-1; D possibly corresponds to TRBD2 (6 bases). The CDR3 has 14 residues. Between the trimmed V and J ends, which lost 1 base and 6 bases, there was a span of 10 bases. Per the germline V gene, CDR1 is SGHAT and CDR2 is FQDESV (reference sequence).